This is a list of T cell receptor beta chains from one sample in a study of regulatory T cells in long-lasting Graves disease. One entry per CDR3 protein, called by TCRdb with MiXCR from the multiplex PCR reads. Seen here are 620,000 or so distinct CDR3 sequences, around 15% observed once, and the top ten hold about 18%. These data are also associated with another study on T cells in Graves' hyperthyroidism and ophthalmopathy.

Sequencing was performed on peripheral blood mononuclear cells (PBMCs), taken at new diagnosis, from a patient treated with antithyroid drugs. The source of these receptors is a woman aged 30 to 39 with Graves disease. Each CDR3 is given with its conserved first and last residue. The order of the fields is clone size, V gene, D gene, J gene, CDR3 DNA, CDR3 protein. A D gene is named only where the DNA matches it firmly. Clone sizes are given selectively: once, few, many, or a class where the clone is expanded.

clone_size: few; v_call: TRBV18; d_call: -; j_call: TRBJ1-1; cdr3_nt: TGTGCCAGCTCACCACTGCGCGGGGGGTCTGCAAACACTGAAGCTTTCTTT; cdr3_aa: CASSPLRGGSANTEAFF
clone_size: few; v_call: TRBV5-4; d_call: -; j_call: TRBJ1-6; cdr3_nt: TGTGCCAGCAGCGACCGTACCCATTATAATTCACCCCTCCACTTT; cdr3_aa: CASSDRTHYNSPLHF
clone_size: -; v_call: TRBV24-1; d_call: -; j_call: TRBJ2-1; cdr3_nt: TGTGCCACCAGTGATTTAGGGACAAGCTTATCCGGGGAGCAGTTCTTC; cdr3_aa: CATSDLGTSLSGEQFF
clone_size: many; v_call: TRBV27; d_call: TRBD1; j_call: TRBJ2-1; cdr3_nt: TGTGCCAGCAGTTCCCACAGGGGTCGCGCCTACAATGAGCAGTTCTTC; cdr3_aa: CASSSHRGRAYNEQFF
clone_size: -; v_call: TRBV5-6; d_call: -; j_call: TRBJ1-4; cdr3_nt: TGTGCCAGCAGGCACCAAAAATTAACAACTAATGAAAAACTGTTTTTT; cdr3_aa: CASRHQKLTTNEKLFF
clone_size: many; v_call: TRBV7-9; d_call: TRBD2; j_call: TRBJ2-7; cdr3_nt: TGTGCCAGCAGCTTAGCCGGAACTAGCGGGGTCACCTACGAGCAGTACTTC; cdr3_aa: CASSLAGTSGVTYEQYF
clone_size: -; v_call: TRBV7-8; d_call: TRBD1; j_call: TRBJ1-2; cdr3_nt: TGTGCCAGCAGCTTAAGCGGGACAGGGGCCGTCGGCGGCTTC; cdr3_aa: CASSLSGTGAVGGF
clone_size: -; v_call: TRBV7-6; d_call: TRBD2; j_call: TRBJ2-5; cdr3_nt: TGTGCCAGCAGCCCTAGACTAGCGGGAGTCCAAGAGACCCAGTACTTC; cdr3_aa: CASSPRLAGVQETQYF
clone_size: -; v_call: TRBV5-5; d_call: TRBD2; j_call: TRBJ2-3; cdr3_nt: TGTGCCAGCAGTCAGAGTGGTAGCGGGAGCCGCACAGATACGCAGTATTTT; cdr3_aa: CASSQSGSGSRTDTQYF
clone_size: -; v_call: TRBV6-1; d_call: -; j_call: TRBJ2-2; cdr3_nt: TGTGCCAGCCAGGGGGGCTTGGGTACCGGGGAGCTGTTTTTT; cdr3_aa: CASQGGLGTGELFF
clone_size: many; v_call: TRBV6-2/TRBV6-3; d_call: TRBD1; j_call: TRBJ2-5; cdr3_nt: TGTGCCAGCAGTTCCTTTCCGGGACAGGGATACCCCCAGGGGGAGACCCAGTACTTC; cdr3_aa: CASSSFPGQGYPQGETQYF
clone_size: -; v_call: TRBV12-3/TRBV12-4; d_call: -; j_call: TRBJ1-5; cdr3_nt: -; cdr3_aa: CASSFGPGTSNQPQHF
clone_size: many; v_call: TRBV5-1; d_call: TRBD1; j_call: TRBJ2-1; cdr3_nt: TGCGCCAGCAGCTGGGGCGGGGACAGGGGGCTCTTAAGCTCCTACAATGAGCAGTTCTTC; cdr3_aa: CASSWGGDRGLLSSYNEQFF
clone_size: many; v_call: TRBV30; d_call: -; j_call: TRBJ1-1; cdr3_nt: TGTGCCTGGAGTCAAGGGATGAACACTGAAGCTTTCTTT; cdr3_aa: CAWSQGMNTEAFF
clone_size: -; v_call: TRBV24-1; d_call: -; j_call: TRBJ2-3; cdr3_nt: TGTGCCACCAGTGATTTCGGTAGAGAAGGCACAGGTACGCAGTATTTT; cdr3_aa: CATSDFGREGTGTQYF
clone_size: few; v_call: TRBV19; d_call: -; j_call: TRBJ1-1; cdr3_nt: TGTGCCAGTAGTACTCCGGGACGGTCGAACACTGAAGCTTTCTTT; cdr3_aa: CASSTPGRSNTEAFF
clone_size: many; v_call: TRBV7-8; d_call: TRBD1; j_call: TRBJ2-7; cdr3_nt: TGTGCCAGCAGCCGGGACAGTCTCGAGCAGTACTTC; cdr3_aa: CASSRDSLEQYF
clone_size: many; v_call: TRBV29-1; d_call: -; j_call: TRBJ1-1; cdr3_nt: TGCAGCTCTAAGGATGGGGGGAGGAACACTGAAGCTTTCTTT; cdr3_aa: CSSKDGGRNTEAFF
clone_size: -; v_call: TRBV5-6; d_call: -; j_call: TRBJ2-2; cdr3_nt: TGTGCCAGCAGCAGGAAAAACCCACGGGCGGGGGAGCTGTTTTTT; cdr3_aa: CASSRKNPRAGELFF
clone_size: many; v_call: TRBV2; d_call: -; j_call: TRBJ2-1; cdr3_nt: TGTGCCAGCACCCCCTCGTCGGGGCATGCCGGTGAGCAGTTCTTC; cdr3_aa: CASTPSSGHAGEQFF
clone_size: many; v_call: TRBV6-1; d_call: -; j_call: TRBJ2-7; cdr3_nt: TGTGCCAGCAGTGAAGCCCTCTGGGATCCGACCTACGAGCAGTACTTC; cdr3_aa: CASSEALWDPTYEQYF
clone_size: -; v_call: TRBV20-1; d_call: -; j_call: TRBJ1-4; cdr3_nt: TGCAGTGTCCAACCCAGGGGCGATGAAAAACTGTTTTTT; cdr3_aa: CSVQPRGDEKLFF